The next 14 T cell receptor beta chains were all read from a single sample in a study of tumor-infiltrating lymphocytes in primary liver carcinoma. Reverse transcription of approximately 500 ng total RNA with a constant-region primer produced TCR beta cDNA. ARM-PCR was slightly modified, and three nested multiplex PCR rounds with it gave rise to the TCR beta libraries. TRBV1-TRBV30 forward and Cbeta reverse primers drove the first two approximately 11-cycle rounds. MiXCR, applied by TCRdb to the multiplex PCR reads, yields one record per CDR3 protein. The data show 120,000 or so distinct CDR3 sequences, around two thirds seen once. Both RNA and DNA were isolated together from about 21-30 mg of bulk tissue that had not been sorted. The sample taken for sequencing was liver tumor tissue from sampling region 1. The subset denotes: tumor region T1, superior pole. The receptors here all came from a woman aged 60-70 years with primary liver carcinoma and hepatitis B virus infection.

This clonotype occurred a few times. A much larger clone differs from this one at a single base, so this may be a read error. This chain links TRBV6-6 with TRBJ1-1; a weak D match, TRBD1 (6 bases). V was pared by 4 bases and J by 0 bases, with 21 bases between. Looked up from germline, CDR1 is MNHNY and CDR2 is SVGAGI (reference sequence). The CDR3 has 18 residues. The CDR3, as DNA: TGTGCCAGCAGTTGCTCAAGGGGGATCTTACGAATGAACACTGAAGCTTTCTTT. The encoded protein is CASSCSRGILRMNTEAFF.

Details on this clonotype: This may stem from a read error, because a much larger clone lies one nucleotide away. J is TRBJ2-3 and V is TRBV29-1, with unresolved D. CDR3 length: 12 residues. Germline lookup yields CDR1 SQVTM and CDR2 ANQGSEA. The CDR3 is CNVVPRTDTQYF. The DNA of the CDR3 is TGCAACGTTGTTCCCCGGACAGATACGCAGTATTTT.

This clonotype was counted at least ten times. The chain recombines TRBV29-1 with TRBJ1-4, with a possible D match to TRBD1 (5 bases). The V gene lost 7 bases and the J gene lost 1 base, with 10 bases spanning the gap. CDR3 length equals 13 residues. In germline, CDR1 is SQVTM, CDR2 ANQGSEA. In DNA, the CDR3 is TGCAGCGGACAGAGGGGAACTAATGAAAAACTGTTTTTT. It encodes CSGQRGTNEKLFF.

About this clonotype itself: The junction departs from germline at one end; a sequencing error may be responsible. V gene TRBV4-1 combines with J gene TRBJ2-7, with D unresolved. From germline, CDR1 is MGHRA and CDR2 YSYEKL. CDR3 length equals 16 residues. The chain's CDR3 is CASSQDAYGDTYEQHF. CDR3 sequence (DNA): TGCGCTAGCAGCCAAGACGCGTACGGAGATACCTACGAGCAGCACTTC.

This clonotype was seen ten or more times. This sequence joins TRBV6-1 and TRBJ2-2; tentative D call: TRBD2 (6 bases). The CDR3 runs to 15 residues. V lost 5 bases to trimming and J lost 2 bases, with 12 bases between them. Germline CDR1 reads MNHNS; CDR2 reads SASEGT. CDR3 sequence reads: CASSWGLTNTGELFF. The CDR3 DNA sequence: TGTGCCAGCAGTTGGGGACTGACCAACACCGGGGAGCTGTTTTTT.

The rearrangement links TRBV28 to TRBJ1-5; D gene ambiguous. This CDR3 spans 13 amino acids. Trimming shortened V by 3 bases and J by 5 bases, and 8 bases separated the two germline ends. Looked up from germline, CDR1 is MDHEN and CDR2 is SYDVKM. CDR3: CASSFSGDQPQHF. CDR3 bases: TGTGCCAGCAGTTTCAGCGGCGATCAGCCCCAGCATTTT. The variable domain in full, completed from reference TRBV28 and TRBJ1-5, reads DVKVTQSSRYLVKRTGEKVFLECVQDMDHENMFWYRQDPGLGLRLIYFSYDVKMKEKGDIPEGYSVSREKKERFSLILESASTNQTSMYLCASSFSGDQPQHFGDGTRLSIL.

In regard to this clonotype: Germline and junction disagree at one end, which may indicate a read error. The V gene is TRBV11-2, the J gene TRBJ2-1; 8 positions match TRBD2. Germline CDR1 SGHAT, CDR2 FQNNGV. This CDR3 has 18 residues. The CDR3 bases are TGTGCCGGCAGCTTAACACTTCCGGGACTAGGGGTGTACAATGAGCAGTTCTTC. It yields the protein CAGSLTLPGLGVYNEQFF.

A remark on this clonotype: The junction departs from germline at one end; a sequencing error may be responsible. The chain links TRBV11-3 to TRBJ2-7, with D unresolved. This CDR3 is built from 13 residues. The germline gives CDR1 SGHNT, CDR2 YENEEA. The CDR3 sequence: CASRLDSVRLSYF. The CDR3 region has the DNA TGTGCCAGCAGATTAGATTCCGTTAGGCTGAGCTACTTC.

As concerns this clonotype: At one of its ends the junction is not consistent with the germline gene, which may arise from a read error. V gene TRBV28 combines with J gene TRBJ2-2; D is perhaps TRBD2 (5 bases). The CDR3 length is 14 residues. Germline V gene sequence: CDR1 MDHEN, CDR2 SYDVKM. This CDR3 is CASNPASLSGELFF. The CDR3 region has the DNA TGTGCCAGCAATCCGGCCTCGTTGTCCGGGGAGTTGTTTTTT. The variable domain in full, with the rest retrieved from reference TRBV28 and TRBJ2-2, is DVKVTQSSRYLVKRTGEKVFLECVQDMDHENMFWYRQDPGLGLRLIYFSYDVKMKEKGDIPEGYSVSREKKERFSLILESASTNQTSMYLCASNPASLSGELFFGEGSRLTVL.

V gene TRBV12-2 combines with J gene TRBJ2-5. TRBV12-2 is assigned pseudogene status. CDR3 length equals 12 residues. The CDR3 nucleotides are TGTGCCGGTAGCTCGAACGGGGAGACCCAGTACTTC. Its translation: CAGSSNGETQYF.

Points on this clonotype: One junction end disagrees with the germline gene, perhaps due to a read error. The chain is built from TRBV7-9 and TRBJ2-5; 10 bases are a match to TRBD2. CDR1 is SEHNR and CDR2 is FQNEAQ in the germline V gene (reference sequence). The CDR3 length is 15 residues. CDR3 in amino acids: CTSSYVAGGRETQYF. As DNA, the CDR3 is TGTACCAGCAGCTACGTAGCGGGAGGACGAGAGACCCAGTACTTC. The variable domain in full, completed from reference TRBV7-9 and TRBJ2-5, reads DTGVSQNPRHKITKRGQNVTFRCDPISEHNRLYWYRQTLGQGPEFLTYFQNEAQLEKSRLLSDRFSAERPKGSFSTLEIQRTEQGDSAMYLCTSSYVAGGRETQYFGPGTRLLVL.

Details on this clonotype: The junction differs from germline at one of its ends, possibly a read error. The V call is TRBV11-2, the J call TRBJ1-3; TRBD1 aligns across 11 bases. This CDR3 has 19 amino acids. CDR1 and CDR2 from the germline V gene are SGHAT and FQNNGV. The CDR3 here is CANSSPGQGGLASGNTIYF. Here the CDR3 DNA reads TGTGCCAACAGCTCACCGGGACAGGGGGGACTCGCCTCTGGGAACACCATATATTTT. Variable domain in full (rest from reference TRBV11-2 and TRBJ1-3): EAGVAQSPRYKIIEKRQSVAFWCNPISGHATLYWYQQILGQGPKLLIQFQNNGVVDDSQLPKDRFSAERLKGVDSTLKIQPAKLEDSAVYLCANSSPGQGGLASGNTIYFGEGSWLTVV.

There are a few counts of this clonotype. J is TRBJ1-2 and V is TRBV28; the match to TRBD1 covers 8 bases. The CDR3 length is 12 residues. Germline CDR1 MDHEN, CDR2 SYDVKM. Trimming removed 6 bases from V and 5 bases from J; junction bases left unmatched: 2. The CDR3 nucleotides are TGTGCCAGCAGGGGACAGGAATATGGCTACACCTTC. It yields the protein CASRGQEYGYTF.

Many counts were recorded for this clonotype. The CDR3 region is CASSSYGASYEQYF. Written as DNA, the CDR3 is TGTGCCAGCAGTTCGTACGGGGCCTCCTACGAGCAGTACTTC. The chain has TRBV6-1 and TRBJ2-7; D possibly uses TRBD1 or TRBD2 (5 bases each). CDR1 MNHNS and CDR2 SASEGT come from the germline V gene. Trimming pared 5 bases from V and 0 bases from J, leaving 11 bases between. This CDR3 has 14 amino acids.